This section outlines one T cell receptor beta chain sequence together with its context. There is no known antigen for this receptor. A much larger clonotype is one base distant, so this may be a read error. Library preparation was by PCR. The reads were generated on an Illumina HiSeq 2500. To normalize quantification of the TCRbeta repertoire, the TCR libraries were built with molecular barcoding that relied on unique molecular identifiers. TCRdb trimmed the raw reads at Q25, called clones with MiXCR and kept productive beta chains. Entries are consolidated by CDR3 protein sequence, retaining the most common genes and DNA. The sample table lists hundreds of thousands of distinct CDR3 sequences, approximately 16% of them with a count of one. The biggest ten clones account for over 0.95% of the sample. The CDR3 starts with the cysteine, ends with the phenylalanine, and has 13 residues. The CDR3 DNA has 39 bases and is translated from base 1. Sequences DFQATT (CDR1) and SNEGSKA (CDR2) are obtained from the germline V gene (reference sequence).

The sample is drawn from a study of T-cell reconstitution after alpha-beta-depleted transplantation in children (dated by TCRdb to the mid-2010s). The study in broad terms: Using TCR repertoire profiling, the study followed T-cell immune reconstitution in a quantitative way in children after TCRalphabeta/CD19-depleted allogeneic hematopoietic cell transplantation.

The receptor was derived from a human donor who donated a stem cell graft to a child with acute myeloid leukemia. The specimen comprised PBMCs from the stem cell graft donor, sampled from the stem cell graft. The chain is assembled from TRBV20-1 and TRBJ1-1, with a tentative D gene TRBD1 over 6 matching bases. DNA sequence: TGCAGCGTTGACAGGCGCCTGAGCACTGAAGCTTTCTTT. Its product reads: CSVDRRLSTEAFF.